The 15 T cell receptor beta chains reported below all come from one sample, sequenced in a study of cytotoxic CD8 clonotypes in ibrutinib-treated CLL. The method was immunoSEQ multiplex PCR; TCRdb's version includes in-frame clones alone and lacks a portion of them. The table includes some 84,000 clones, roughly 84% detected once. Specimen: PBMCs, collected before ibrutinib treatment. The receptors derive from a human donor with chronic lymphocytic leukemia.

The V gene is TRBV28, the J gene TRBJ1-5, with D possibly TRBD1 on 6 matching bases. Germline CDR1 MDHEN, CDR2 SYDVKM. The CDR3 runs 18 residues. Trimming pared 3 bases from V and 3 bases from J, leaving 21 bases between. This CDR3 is CASSFGLARGKLNQPQHF. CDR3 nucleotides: TGTGCCAGCAGTTTCGGGCTAGCTAGGGGGAAGCTCAATCAGCCCCAGCATTTT.

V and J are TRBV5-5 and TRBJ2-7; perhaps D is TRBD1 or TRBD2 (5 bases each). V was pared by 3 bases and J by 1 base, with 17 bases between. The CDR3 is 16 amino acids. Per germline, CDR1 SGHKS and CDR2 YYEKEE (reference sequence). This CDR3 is CASSSSGGTASYEQYF. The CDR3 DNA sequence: TGTGCCAGCAGCTCGTCCGGTGGGACGGCGTCCTACGAGCAGTACTTC.

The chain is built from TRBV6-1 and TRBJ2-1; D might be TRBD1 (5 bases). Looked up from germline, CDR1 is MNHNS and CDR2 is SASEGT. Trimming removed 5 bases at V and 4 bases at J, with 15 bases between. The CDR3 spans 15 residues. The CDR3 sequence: CASSFGQAWYNEQFF. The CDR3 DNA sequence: TGTGCCAGCAGTTTCGGACAAGCATGGTACAATGAGCAGTTCTTC.

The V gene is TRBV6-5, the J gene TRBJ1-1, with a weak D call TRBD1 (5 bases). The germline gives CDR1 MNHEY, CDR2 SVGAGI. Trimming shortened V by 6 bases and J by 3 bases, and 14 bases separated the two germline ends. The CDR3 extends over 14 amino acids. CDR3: CASSWDGPYTEAFF. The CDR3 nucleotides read TGTGCCAGCAGCTGGGACGGACCGTACACTGAAGCTTTCTTT.

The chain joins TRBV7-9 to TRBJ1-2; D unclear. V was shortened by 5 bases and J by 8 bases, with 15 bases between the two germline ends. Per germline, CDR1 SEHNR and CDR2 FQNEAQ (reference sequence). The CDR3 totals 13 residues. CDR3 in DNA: TGTGCCAGCAGCCGCGGGTCCCTCGAGGGCTACACCTTC. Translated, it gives CASSRGSLEGYTF.

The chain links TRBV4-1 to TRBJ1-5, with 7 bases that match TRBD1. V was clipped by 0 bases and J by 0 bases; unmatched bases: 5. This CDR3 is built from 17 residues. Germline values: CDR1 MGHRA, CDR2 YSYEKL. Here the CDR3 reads CASSQERQGYSNQPQHF. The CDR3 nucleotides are TGCGCCAGCAGCCAAGAAAGACAGGGATATAGCAATCAGCCCCAGCATTTT.

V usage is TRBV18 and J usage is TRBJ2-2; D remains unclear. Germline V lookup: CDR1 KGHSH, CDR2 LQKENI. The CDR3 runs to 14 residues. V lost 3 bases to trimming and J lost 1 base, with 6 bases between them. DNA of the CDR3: TGTGCCAGCTCACCCCTAGGGAACACCGGGGAGCTGTTTTTT. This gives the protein CASSPLGNTGELFF.

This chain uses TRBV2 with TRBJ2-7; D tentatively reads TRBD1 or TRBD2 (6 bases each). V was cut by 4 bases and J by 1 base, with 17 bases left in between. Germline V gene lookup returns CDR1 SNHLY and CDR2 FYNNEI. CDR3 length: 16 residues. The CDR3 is CASSVRLGGASYEQYF. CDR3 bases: TGTGCCAGCAGTGTGAGATTGGGGGGCGCGTCCTACGAGCAGTACTTC.

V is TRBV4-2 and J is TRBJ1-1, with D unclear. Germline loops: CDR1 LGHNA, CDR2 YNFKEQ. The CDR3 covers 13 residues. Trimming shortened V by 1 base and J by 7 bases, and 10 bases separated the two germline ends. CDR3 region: CASSQGTDREAFF. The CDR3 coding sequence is TGTGCCAGCAGCCAAGGTACGGATCGTGAAGCTTTCTTT.

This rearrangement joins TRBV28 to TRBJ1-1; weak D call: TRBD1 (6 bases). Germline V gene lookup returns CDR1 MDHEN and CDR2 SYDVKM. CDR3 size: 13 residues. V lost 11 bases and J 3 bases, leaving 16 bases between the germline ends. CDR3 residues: CAGGASRYTEAFF. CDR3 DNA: TGTGCCGGGGGGGCGAGCCGTTACACTGAAGCTTTCTTT.

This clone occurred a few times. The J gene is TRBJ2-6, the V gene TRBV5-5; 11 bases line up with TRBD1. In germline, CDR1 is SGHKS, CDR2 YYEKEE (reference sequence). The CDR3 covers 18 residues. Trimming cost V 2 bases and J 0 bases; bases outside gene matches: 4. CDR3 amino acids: CASSLGTGGNSGANVLTF. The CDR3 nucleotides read TGTGCCAGCAGCTTAGGGACAGGGGGTAACTCTGGGGCCAACGTCCTGACTTTC.

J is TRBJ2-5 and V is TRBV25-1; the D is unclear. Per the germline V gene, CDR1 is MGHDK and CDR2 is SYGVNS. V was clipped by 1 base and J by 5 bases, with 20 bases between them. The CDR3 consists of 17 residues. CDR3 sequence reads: CASSELVNEERRETQYF. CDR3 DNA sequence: TGTGCCAGCAGTGAATTGGTGAACGAGGAGCGCCGGGAGACCCAGTACTTC. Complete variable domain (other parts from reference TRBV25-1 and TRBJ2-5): EADIYQTPRYLVIGTGKKITLECSQTMGHDKMYWYQQDPGMELHLIHYSYGVNSTEKGDLSSESTVSRIRTEHFPLTLESARPSHTSQYLCASSELVNEERRETQYFGPGTRLLVL.

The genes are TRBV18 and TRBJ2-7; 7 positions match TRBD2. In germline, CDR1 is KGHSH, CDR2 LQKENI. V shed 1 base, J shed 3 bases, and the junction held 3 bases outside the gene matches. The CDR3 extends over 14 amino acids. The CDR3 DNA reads TGTGCCAGCTCACCACTAGCTAGCGGCTACGAGCAGTACTTC. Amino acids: CASSPLASGYEQYF.

The CDR3 spells CASSSLGTSGRLGNEQFF. The CDR3, as DNA: TGTGCCAGCAGCTCACTAGGGACTAGCGGGAGGTTGGGCAATGAGCAGTTCTTC. V usage is TRBV11-2 and J usage is TRBJ2-1; 15 positions agree with TRBD2. CDR1 is SGHAT, CDR2 FQNNGV, per germline. The CDR3 spans 18 residues. V shed 4 bases and J 6 bases; nucleotides not matched to a gene: 10.

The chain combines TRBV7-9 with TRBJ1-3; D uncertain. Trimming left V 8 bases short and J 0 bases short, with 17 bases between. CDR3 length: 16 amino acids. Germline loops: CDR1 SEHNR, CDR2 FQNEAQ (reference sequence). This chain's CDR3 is CASSLRAENSGNTIYF. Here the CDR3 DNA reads TGTGCCAGCTCCCTACGGGCCGAAAACTCTGGAAACACCATATATTTT.